This T cell receptor beta chain was found in a study of response to subunit inactivated influenza vaccine. General study points: Each seasonal influenza vaccination recruits few new T cells, the authors suggested.

In TCRdb, the RT-PCR reads were re-called with MiXCR into one record per CDR3 protein. The sample contains around 480,000 distinct CDR3 sequences, approximately 15% of which appear only once. As concerns this clonotype: Antigen specificity is unknown.

The sample in question was CD4+ T cells sorted from PBMCs, obtained approximately 25 months after vaccination. The source is a man between 50 and 69 years old who received an inactivated influenza vaccine.

CDR3 region: CASSLAGRFSGNTIYF. DNA for the CDR3: TGTGCCAGCAGCTTGGCCGGCCGCTTCTCTGGAAACACCATATATTTT. This chain uses TRBV5-5 with TRBJ1-3; D remains unclear. V lost 0 bases and J lost 0, with 10 bases in between. The V gene's germline CDR1 is SGHKS and CDR2 YYEKEE (reference sequence). CDR3 size: 16 residues.